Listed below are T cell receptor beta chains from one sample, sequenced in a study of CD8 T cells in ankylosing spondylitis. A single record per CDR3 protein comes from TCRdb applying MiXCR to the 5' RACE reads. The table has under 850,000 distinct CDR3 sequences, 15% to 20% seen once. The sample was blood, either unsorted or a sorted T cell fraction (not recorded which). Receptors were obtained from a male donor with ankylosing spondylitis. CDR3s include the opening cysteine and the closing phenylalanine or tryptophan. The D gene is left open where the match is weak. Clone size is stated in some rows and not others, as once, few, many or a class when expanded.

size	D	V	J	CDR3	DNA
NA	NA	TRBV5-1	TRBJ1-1	CASSFGSQDTEAFF	TGCGCCAGCAGCTTCGGCAGCCAGGACACTGAAGCTTTCTTT
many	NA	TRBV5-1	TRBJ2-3	CASSLVRGTDTQYF	TGCGCCAGCAGCTTGGTGCGGGGCACAGATACGCAGTATTTT
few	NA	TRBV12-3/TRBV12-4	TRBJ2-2	CASRRGESGELFF	TGTGCCAGCCGAAGAGGGGAGAGCGGGGAGCTGTTTTTT
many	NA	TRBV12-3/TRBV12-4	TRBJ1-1	CASSLRGTSTEAFF	TGTGCCAGCAGTCTGCGAGGGACGAGCACTGAAGCTTTCTTT
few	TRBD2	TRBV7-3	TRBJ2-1	CASSPGPGLAGGYEQFF	TGTGCCAGCAGCCCAGGGCCGGGACTAGCGGGAGGCTATGAGCAGTTCTTC
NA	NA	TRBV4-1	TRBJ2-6	CASSLQVAGANVLTF	TGCGCCAGCAGCCTACAGGTGGCTGGGGCCAACGTCCTGACTTTC
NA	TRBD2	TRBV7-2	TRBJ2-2	CASTGGRESGELFF	TGTGCCAGCACTGGTGGGAGGGAGTCCGGGGAGCTGTTTTTT
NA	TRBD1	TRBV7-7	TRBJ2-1	CASSGRTGTEQFF	TGTGCTAGCAGCGGACGGACAGGTACTGAGCAGTTCTTC
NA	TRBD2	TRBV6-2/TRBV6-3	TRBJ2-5	CASRAKGLANF	TGTGCCAGCAGGGCGAAGGGACTAGCAAACTTC
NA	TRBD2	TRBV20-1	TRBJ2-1	CSAGTSGNINEQFF	TGCAGTGCTGGGACTAGCGGGAATATCAATGAGCAGTTCTTC
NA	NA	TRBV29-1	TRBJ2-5	CSVDGTQETQYF	TGCAGCGTGGACGGAACACAAGAGACCCAGTACTTC
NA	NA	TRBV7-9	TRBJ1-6	CASSARMDSPLHF	TGTGCCAGCAGCGCAAGGATGGATTCACCCCTCCACTTT
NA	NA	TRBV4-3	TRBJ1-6	CASSQGVGGKGSPLHF	TGCGCCAGCAGCCAAGGGGTTGGGGGGAAAGGATCACCCCTCCACTTT
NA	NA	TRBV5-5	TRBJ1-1	CASSWQDRLNTEAFF	TGTGCCAGCAGCTGGCAGGACAGACTGAACACTGAAGCTTTCTTT
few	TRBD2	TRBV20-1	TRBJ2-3	CSAGLAGVQDTQYF	TGCAGTGCTGGACTAGCGGGGGTTCAAGATACGCAGTATTTT
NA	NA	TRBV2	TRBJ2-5	CASREGQTQYF	TGTGCCAGCCGAGAGGGGCAGACCCAGTACTTC
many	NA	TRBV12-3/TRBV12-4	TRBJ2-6	CASSLRISGANVLTF	TGTGCCAGCAGTTTAAGAATCTCTGGGGCCAACGTCCTGACTTTC
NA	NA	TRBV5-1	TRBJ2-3	CASRPGTSTDTQYF	TGCGCCAGCAGGCCAGGGACTAGCACAGATACGCAGTATTTT
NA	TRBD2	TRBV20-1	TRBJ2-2	CSARGSGRAYTGELFF	TGCAGTGCTAGGGGTAGCGGGAGGGCCTATACCGGGGAGCTGTTTTTT
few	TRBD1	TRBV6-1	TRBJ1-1	CATHTGAGWTEAFF	TGTGCCACACACACAGGGGCTGGGTGGACTGAAGCTTTCTTT
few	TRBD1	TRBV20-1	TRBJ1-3	CSATYRGSGNTIYF	TGCAGTGCTACTTACAGGGGGTCTGGAAACACCATATATTTT
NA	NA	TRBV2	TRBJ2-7	CASSGAEGRVLYEQYF	TGTGCCAGCAGTGGGGCAGAGGGGCGTGTGCTGTACGAGCAGTACTTC
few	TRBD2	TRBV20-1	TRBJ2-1	CSARGTSGSYRGPYNEQFF	TGCAGTGCTAGGGGGACTAGCGGGAGTTATCGAGGGCCCTACAATGAGCAGTTCTTC
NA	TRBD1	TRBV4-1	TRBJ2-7	CASSQVQGGFSSYEQYF	TGCGCCAGCAGCCAAGTACAGGGGGGCTTCAGCTCCTACGAGCAGTACTTC
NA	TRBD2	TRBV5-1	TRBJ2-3	CASSLLTSGVSTDTQYF	TGCGCCAGCAGCCTCCTAACTAGCGGGGTGAGCACAGATACGCAGTATTTT
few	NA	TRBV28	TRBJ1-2	CASGDRLQGYTF	TGTGCCAGCGGAGACAGACTACAGGGCTACACCTTC
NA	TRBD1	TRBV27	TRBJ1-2	CASSPDRGFGSIYGYTF	TGTGCCAGCAGTCCCGACAGGGGGTTTGGGTCTATATATGGCTACACCTTC
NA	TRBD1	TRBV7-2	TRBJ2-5	CASSSTDRVGETQYF	TGTGCCAGCAGCTCAACGGACAGGGTTGGGGAGACCCAGTACTTC
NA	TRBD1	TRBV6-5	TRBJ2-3	CASSYPGQGTDTQYF	TGTGCCAGCAGTTACCCGGGACAGGGCACAGATACGCAGTATTTT